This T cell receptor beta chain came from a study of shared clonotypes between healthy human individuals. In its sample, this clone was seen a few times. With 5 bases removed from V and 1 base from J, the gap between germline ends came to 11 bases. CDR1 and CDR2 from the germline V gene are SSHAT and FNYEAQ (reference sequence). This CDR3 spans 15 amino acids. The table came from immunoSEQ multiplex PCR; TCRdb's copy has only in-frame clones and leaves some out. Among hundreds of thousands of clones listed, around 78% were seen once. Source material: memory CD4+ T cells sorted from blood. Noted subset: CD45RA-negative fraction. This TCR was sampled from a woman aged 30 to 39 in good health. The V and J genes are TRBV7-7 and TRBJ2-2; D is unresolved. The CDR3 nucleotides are TGTGCCAGCAGCGCACGCGTACAGAACACCGGGGAGCTGTTTTTT. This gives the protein CASSARVQNTGELFF.